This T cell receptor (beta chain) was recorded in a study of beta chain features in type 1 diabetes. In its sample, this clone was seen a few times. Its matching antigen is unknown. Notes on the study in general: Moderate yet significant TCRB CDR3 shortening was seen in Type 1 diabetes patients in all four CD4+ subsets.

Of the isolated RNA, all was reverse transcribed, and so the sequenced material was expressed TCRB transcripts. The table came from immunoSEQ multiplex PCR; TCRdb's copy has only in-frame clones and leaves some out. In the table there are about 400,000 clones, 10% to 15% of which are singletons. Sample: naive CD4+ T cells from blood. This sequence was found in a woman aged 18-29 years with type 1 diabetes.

The CDR3 DNA reads as TGTGCCAGCTCACGGGGAGCGGGAGCGCGCTACGAGCAGTACTTC. As protein: CASSRGAGARYEQYF. V usage is TRBV18 and J usage is TRBJ2-7, with 8 positions matching TRBD2. CDR1 is KGHSH and CDR2 is LQKENI in the germline V gene. V trimming: 4 bases; J trimming: 3 bases; junction bases outside the gene matches: 8. The CDR3 runs to 15 residues. The full variable domain, its missing parts supplied by reference TRBV18 and TRBJ2-7, is NAGVMQNPRHLVRRRGQEARLRCSPMKGHSHVYWYRQLPEEGLKFMVYLQKENIIDESGMPKERFSAEFPKEGPSILRIQQVVRGDSAAYFCASSRGAGARYEQYFGPGTRLTVT.